This T cell receptor beta chain was found in a study of cytomegalovirus exposure and HLA in healthy donors. Study findings and constraints: The CMV antigen specificity of three CMV-associated chains was confirmed through in vitro analysis.

Here immunoSEQ multiplex PCR was the method, and the copy in TCRdb shows in-frame clones only, minus some. The data hold around 170,000 clones, with approximately 90% observed a single time. A word on this clone: What it recognizes is unknown.

The clonotype was recovered from a man younger than 30 in good health and CMV-seronegative. The sample taken for sequencing was PBMCs.

CDR3 nucleotide sequence: TGTGCCAGCACCTCACTCGAGGGTAACTATGGCTACACCTTC. Protein sequence: CASTSLEGNYGYTF. The chain carries TRBV28 and TRBJ1-2; no clear D. In germline, CDR1 is MDHEN, CDR2 SYDVKM. Trimming cost V 7 bases and J 1 base, with 13 bases left between them. This CDR3 region has 14 residues.